These T cell receptor beta chains were read from a single sample in a study of blood T cells in healthy people across ages. Each CDR3 protein gets one entry after TCRdb re-called the 5' RACE reads with MiXCR. This table has under 950,000 distinct CDR3 sequences, roughly 20% appearing once. The source material was blood. The receptors here all came from a man between 65 and 80 years old in good health. The CDR3 runs from the conserved cysteine through the conserved F or W. A D gene is named only where the DNA matches it firmly. The size of a clone is reported for some rows only, either as once, few or many, or as a class for expanded clones.

D: NA
V: TRBV11-1
size: NA
J: TRBJ2-1
CDR3: CASSLEGITRPHNNEQFF
DNA: TGTGCCAGCAGCTTAGAGGGGATTACTAGACCCCACAATAATGAGCAGTTCTTC

D: TRBD1
V: TRBV7-6
size: few
J: TRBJ1-5
CDR3: CASSSGQAGGDQPQHF
DNA: TGTGCCAGCAGCTCAGGACAGGCTGGGGGGGATCAGCCCCAGCATTTT

D: NA
V: TRBV20-1
size: NA
J: TRBJ2-4
CDR3: CSAQTGGAPRSGRGNIQYF
DNA: TGCAGTGCTCAGACCGGGGGCGCCCCCAGGAGCGGTCGAGGAAACATTCAGTACTTC

D: NA
V: TRBV21-1
size: few
J: TRBJ2-4
CDR3: CASRIRVSKNIQYF
DNA: TGTGCCAGCAGGATAAGGGTTTCCAAAAACATTCAGTACTTC

D: NA
V: TRBV6-5
size: NA
J: TRBJ1-2
CDR3: CASTLLPGTNYGYTF
DNA: TGTGCCAGCACCCTATTACCAGGGACCAACTATGGCTACACCTTC

D: NA
V: TRBV28
size: few
J: TRBJ1-5
CDR3: CASTSSNQPQHF
DNA: TGTGCCAGCACCTCTAGTAATCAGCCCCAGCATTTT

D: NA
V: TRBV6-4
size: few
J: TRBJ1-1
CDR3: CASSPGRHENTEAFF
DNA: TGTGCCAGCAGTCCCGGCAGACACGAGAACACTGAAGCTTTCTTT

D: NA
V: TRBV12-3/TRBV12-4
size: few
J: TRBJ2-5
CDR3: CASSQQGRKETQYF
DNA: TGTGCCAGCAGCCAACAGGGGAGGAAAGAGACCCAGTACTTC

D: NA
V: TRBV3-1
size: NA
J: TRBJ2-3
CDR3: CASSQDASRGTQYF
DNA: TGTGCCAGCAGCCAAGACGCCTCCCGAGGTACGCAGTATTTT

D: TRBD1
V: TRBV20-1
size: NA
J: TRBJ1-4
CDR3: CSARGPGTGESNEKLFF
DNA: TGCAGTGCTAGGGGTCCCGGGACAGGCGAAAGTAATGAAAAACTGTTTTTT

D: NA
V: TRBV12-3/TRBV12-4
size: NA
J: TRBJ2-1
CDR3: CASSPRGPNNEQFF
DNA: TGTGCCAGCAGCCCTCGGGGACCTAACAATGAGCAGTTCTTC

D: NA
V: TRBV12-3/TRBV12-4
size: few
J: TRBJ1-1
CDR3: CASSFRPVPNTEAFF
DNA: TGTGCCAGCAGTTTCAGGCCGGTCCCGAACACTGAAGCTTTCTTT

D: NA
V: TRBV7-9
size: many
J: TRBJ1-4
CDR3: CASSLSVGLGRGEKLFF
DNA: TGTGCCAGCAGCTTATCGGTTGGATTGGGAAGAGGTGAAAAACTGTTTTTT

D: TRBD2
V: TRBV29-1
size: few
J: TRBJ2-3
CDR3: CSATRLAITDTQYF
DNA: TGCAGCGCTACACGACTAGCGATTACAGATACGCAGTATTTT

D: NA
V: TRBV21-1
size: NA
J: TRBJ1-5
CDR3: CASSKGRQGVNQPQHF
DNA: TGTGCCAGCAGCAAAGGGCGTCAGGGGGTCAATCAGCCCCAGCATTTT

D: NA
V: TRBV11-2
size: many
J: TRBJ2-1
CDR3: CASSLGVGYNEQFF
DNA: TGTGCCAGCAGCTTAGGTGTTGGGTACAATGAGCAGTTCTTC

D: NA
V: TRBV20-1
size: NA
J: TRBJ2-3
CDR3: CSAREELGTDTQYF
DNA: TGCAGTGCTAGAGAAGAGTTGGGGACAGATACGCAGTATTTT

D: NA
V: TRBV24-1
size: few
J: TRBJ2-5
CDR3: CATSDPTPQETQYF
DNA: TGTGCCACCAGTGACCCGACTCCTCAAGAGACCCAGTACTTC

D: NA
V: TRBV5-1
size: NA
J: TRBJ1-1
CDR3: CASSLEGSRYTEAFF
DNA: TGCGCCAGCAGCTTGGAGGGCAGTAGATACACTGAAGCTTTCTTT

D: NA
V: TRBV11-2
size: few
J: TRBJ2-3
CDR3: CASSLGLLASDTQYF
DNA: TGTGCCAGCAGCTTAGGTTTACTAGCTTCAGATACGCAGTATTTT

D: TRBD1
V: TRBV5-6
size: few
J: TRBJ1-2
CDR3: CASSPGQGKSYGYTF
DNA: TGTGCCAGCAGCCCAGGACAGGGGAAGAGCTATGGCTACACCTTC

D: NA
V: TRBV7-2
size: few
J: TRBJ1-4
CDR3: CASTYRATNEKLFF
DNA: TGTGCCAGCACCTACAGGGCAACTAATGAAAAACTGTTTTTT

D: TRBD2
V: TRBV5-1
size: few
J: TRBJ2-1
CDR3: CASSFGLAAGEQFF
DNA: TGCGCCAGCAGCTTCGGGCTAGCGGCGGGTGAGCAGTTCTTC

D: NA
V: TRBV7-9
size: few
J: TRBJ2-1
CDR3: CASSLWRDEQFF
DNA: TGTGCCAGCAGCTTATGGCGTGATGAGCAGTTCTTC

D: NA
V: TRBV19
size: few
J: TRBJ1-5
CDR3: CASSSRETYSNQPQHF
DNA: TGTGCCAGTAGTTCGAGAGAAACTTATAGCAATCAGCCCCAGCATTTT

D: NA
V: TRBV12-3/TRBV12-4
size: few
J: TRBJ1-2
CDR3: CASARGTGYGYTF
DNA: TGTGCCAGCGCTAGAGGTACTGGCTATGGCTACACCTTC

D: TRBD1
V: TRBV5-1
size: many
J: TRBJ2-1
CDR3: CASSLGRQGTLFDNEQFF
DNA: TGCGCCAGCAGCTTGGGCCGACAGGGGACCCTTTTTGACAATGAGCAGTTCTTC

D: NA
V: TRBV7-2
size: NA
J: TRBJ1-2
CDR3: CASTVPGLWDYGYTF
DNA: TGTGCCAGCACCGTTCCTGGGCTTTGGGACTATGGCTACACCTTC

D: NA
V: TRBV29-1
size: NA
J: TRBJ2-4
CDR3: CSVGADYHLAKNIQYF
DNA: TGCAGCGTTGGGGCGGACTACCATCTAGCCAAAAACATTCAGTACTTC

D: NA
V: TRBV7-9
size: few
J: TRBJ1-6
CDR3: CASSQPSLSYNSPLHF
DNA: TGTGCCAGCAGCCAGCCTAGCTTATCCTATAATTCACCCCTCCACTTT